These 11 T cell receptor beta chains share one sample of origin, sequenced in a study of T-cell memory formation after mild COVID-19 listed by TCRdb under 2021. The receptor library was made with 5' RACE. TCRdb lists the instrument as Illumina NovaSeq 6000. TCRdb's own reprocessing of the public reads used fastp at Q25 and MiXCR and kept productive beta chains. Every CDR3 protein is listed once, alongside the most common genes and DNA of its rows. The sample data list about 180,000 distinct CDR3 sequences, and 15% to 20% of these were observed just once. The ten largest make up 3% to 4.5% of the sample. What was sequenced was PBMCs or a T cell subset sorted from them (not recorded which). The source is a man aged 18 to 29 who had mild COVID-19 (a few samples of this study predate the infection). The sample titles of this study are shuffled in the database, so cell type and time point are left out; the donor was told from shared clones.

This clonotype came up a few times. The chain recombines TRBV5-1 with TRBJ1-1; possibly TRBD1 for D (6 bases). CDR1 is SGHRS, CDR2 YFSETQ, per germline. The CDR3 length is 13 residues. Between the trimmed V and J ends, which lost 0 bases and 7 bases, there was a span of 10 bases. Written as DNA, the CDR3 is TGCGCCAGCAGCTTGGGGGGGGCCAATGAAGCTTTCTTT. This translates into CASSLGGANEAFF.

The chain couples TRBV5-5 to TRBJ2-5; TRBD1 is a possible D gene (6 bases). CDR1 is SGHKS and CDR2 is YYEKEE in the germline V gene (reference sequence). The ends were cut back, 2 bases at V and 7 bases at J, with 12 bases in the middle. The CDR3 is made up of 13 amino acids. The CDR3 DNA reads TGTGCCAGCAGCTTCGGACAGTTTTCGACCCAGTACTTC. It is translated as CASSFGQFSTQYF.

This clonotype was recorded at least ten times. This chain uses TRBV10-2 with TRBJ2-5, with D unclear. CDR3 length equals 12 residues. V lost 7 bases to trimming and J lost 2 bases, with 8 bases between them. Germline CDR1 WSHSY, CDR2 SAAADI. DNA for the CDR3: TGCGCCAGCACCGGTGCTCAAGAGACCCAGTACTTC. This gives the protein CASTGAQETQYF.

V and J are TRBV3-1 and TRBJ1-5; D gene unclear. Germline CDR1 LGHDT, CDR2 YNNKEL (reference sequence). V lost 4 bases to trimming and J lost 7 bases, with 11 bases between them. The CDR3 has 13 residues. The CDR3 loop is CASSPPGGQPQHF. The CDR3 nucleotides read TGTGCCAGCAGCCCCCCGGGCGGCCAGCCCCAGCATTTT.

The chain recombines TRBV7-2 with TRBJ1-2, with a possible D match to TRBD1 (6 bases). This CDR3 is built from 15 residues. Trimming shortened V by 1 base and J by 3 bases, and 12 bases separated the two germline ends. From germline, CDR1 is SGHTA and CDR2 FQGNSA. CDR3 residues: CASSLGRGTYYGYTF. CDR3 sequence (DNA): TGTGCCAGCAGCTTAGGGAGGGGGACATACTATGGCTACACCTTC.

The chain carries TRBV12-3 or TRBV12-4 and TRBJ1-2; D is undetermined. CDR3 size: 13 residues. Trimming shortened V by 4 bases and J by 2 bases, and 8 bases separated the two germline ends. In nucleotides, the CDR3 is TGTGCCAGCAGTTGGAGTCTAAACTATGGCTACACCTTC. This translates into CASSWSLNYGYTF.

V and J are TRBV7-2 and TRBJ2-7; 8 bases match TRBD1. The CDR3 has 15 amino acids. Germline CDR1 is SGHTA and CDR2 is FQGNSA. Unmatched junction bases numbered 12, after V lost 5 bases and J lost 6 bases. The CDR3 region has the DNA TGTGCCAGCAGCGTTAGTTACGGGACAGGTTTCGAGCAGTACTTC. This codes for CASSVSYGTGFEQYF. The full variable domain, with the rest looked up from reference TRBV7-2 and TRBJ2-7, is GAGVSQSPSNKVTEKGKDVELRCDPISGHTALYWYRQSLGQGLEFLIYFQGNSAPDKSGLPSDRFSAERTGGSVSTLTIQRTQQEDSAVYLCASSVSYGTGFEQYFGPGTRLTVT.

This clonotype was found a few times. The CDR3 region has the DNA TGTGCCAGCAGTGCCGGACGGTCCTATGGCTACACCTTC. This translates into CASSAGRSYGYTF. The chain carries TRBV28 and TRBJ1-2, with D unresolved. CDR3 length: 13 residues. The germline V gene encodes CDR1 MDHEN and CDR2 SYDVKM. Between the trimmed V and J ends, which lost 5 bases and 4 bases, there was a span of 11 bases.

The V and J genes are TRBV18 and TRBJ1-2; tentative D call: TRBD1 (5 bases). V was trimmed by 2 bases and J by 8 bases, leaving 15 bases between them. The CDR3 runs to 14 residues. The germline CDR1 and CDR2 sequences are KGHSH and LQKENI. The DNA of the CDR3 is TGTGCCAGCTCACCAAGAGGAGGGGATCGCGGCTACACCTTC. Its translation is CASSPRGGDRGYTF.

A few counts support this clonotype. This chain connects TRBV9 to TRBJ1-2; D may be TRBD1 (5 bases). The CDR3 contains 15 residues. Germline loops: CDR1 SGDLS, CDR2 YYNGEE. Trimming stripped 2 bases from V and 6 bases from J, with 17 bases between. CDR3 DNA: TGTGCCAGCAGCGTGCTAACGGACATGACTCATGGCTACACCTTC. It yields the protein CASSVLTDMTHGYTF.

This clonotype came up a few times. This chain connects TRBV7-9 to TRBJ2-3; 12 bases are shared with TRBD2. J was trimmed by 7 bases and V by 5 bases; bases with no gene match: 13. In germline, CDR1 is SEHNR, CDR2 FQNEAQ (reference sequence). CDR3 length: 17 residues. As DNA, the CDR3 is TGTGCCAGCAGCAACCTACCACTAGCGGGGGGTTTAAATACGCAGTATTTT. Its protein is CASSNLPLAGGLNTQYF.